This T cell receptor beta chain stems from a study of identical twins. The study's findings and limits: The authors noted that invariant MAIT and iNKT cells could partly confound zero-insertion analyses.

This clonotype was seen a handful of times. The antigen remains undetermined. Each CDR3 protein is one row after TCRdb ran MiXCR on the 5' RACE reads. Of 350,000 to 400,000 distinct CDR3 sequences detected, 8.5% to 10% appear once; the ten largest clones hold 8.5% to 10%. The specimen sequenced was naive T cells sorted from blood. The sequence was obtained from a woman between 45 and 65 years old in good health.

The CDR3 sequence: CASSPGLAAYEQYV. CDR3 nucleotide sequence: TGCGCCAGCAGCCCGGGACTAGCGGCCTACGAGCAGTACGTC. The chain recombines TRBV5-1 with TRBJ2-7; 11 bases match TRBD2. The germline V gene encodes CDR1 SGHRS and CDR2 YFSETQ. CDR3 length: 14 amino acids. V shed 4 bases and J 2 bases; nucleotides not matched to a gene: 2.